The 26 T cell receptor beta chains listed next were all sequenced from one sample in a study of regulatory T cells in long-lasting Graves disease (dated by TCRdb to the early 2020s). Library construction relied on multiplex PCR. The sequencing machine was an Illumina HiSeq 4000. TCR beta libraries were built with iRepertoire HTBI primers and Arm-PCR amplification of CDR3 regions. Clones were called with MiXCR by TCRdb after fastp trimmed the public reads at Q25, and only in-frame beta chains were retained. Every CDR3 protein is listed once, alongside the most common genes and DNA of its rows. This sample lists 350,000 to 500,000 distinct CDR3 sequences; 16% were detected once. Of the sample, around a tenth is held by the ten largest clones. The label giving this sample's time point can be read as: newly diagnosed GD, antithyroid drugs for less than 3 months. For both TCR sequencing and RNA sequencing, RNA was extracted from PBMCs using TRIzol.

This sample was also put to use in a study of T cells in Graves' hyperthyroidism and ophthalmopathy.

The sequencing used peripheral blood mononuclear cells (PBMCs), collected at new diagnosis, from a patient treated with antithyroid drugs. The receptors here all came from a woman in her 30s with Graves disease. Donor details come from another sample of the same person, matched by shared clones.

This clonotype has ten or more counts. The V gene is TRBV20-1, the J gene TRBJ2-7; 8 nucleotides line up with TRBD1. The CDR3 covers 14 residues. Germline loops: CDR1 DFQATT, CDR2 SNEGSKA (reference sequence). The junction had 9 bases not matched to a gene; V was cut back by 6 bases and J by 2 bases. The CDR3 sequence: CSAEGNRGAYEQYF. Written as DNA, the CDR3 is TGCAGTGCCGAGGGAAACAGGGGGGCCTACGAGCAGTACTTC.

This clonotype was seen ten or more times. CDR3 protein: CASSRDRASSYEQYF. CDR3 sequence (DNA): TGTGCCAGCAGCCGAGACAGGGCTAGCTCCTACGAGCAGTACTTC. This chain links TRBV6-1 with TRBJ2-7; 7 nucleotides agree with TRBD1. Trimming cost V 6 bases and J 0 bases; bases outside gene matches: 8. CDR3 length: 15 residues. Per germline, CDR1 MNHNS and CDR2 SASEGT.

V usage is TRBV7-9 and J usage is TRBJ2-1, with 10 bases lining up with TRBD2. CDR1 SEHNR and CDR2 FQNEAQ come from the germline V gene (reference sequence). Trimming cost V 2 bases and J 6 bases; bases outside gene matches: 4. The CDR3 sequence is 15 residues long. CDR3 nucleotide sequence: TGTGCCAGCAGCTTACTAGCGGGAGAGCTCAATGAGCAGTTCTTC. Amino acid sequence: CASSLLAGELNEQFF.

This clonotype came up many times. The chain recombines TRBV5-1 with TRBJ2-7; the D gene could be TRBD1 or TRBD2 (6 bases each). Looked up from germline, CDR1 is SGHRS and CDR2 is YFSETQ. Trimming took off 4 bases at V and 5 bases at J, with 19 bases between the two ends. The CDR3 extends over 15 amino acids. The DNA for the CDR3 is TGCGCCAGCAGCCCCACTTTCGGGGGCGTCCACGAGCAGTACTTC. This codes for CASSPTFGGVHEQYF.

This clonotype has ten or more counts. V and J are TRBV6-1 and TRBJ1-1, with a possible D match to TRBD1 (6 bases). The germline CDR1 and CDR2 sequences are MNHNS and SASEGT. Trimming shortened V by 6 bases and J by 4 bases, and 9 bases separated the two germline ends. The CDR3 is 12 residues long. CDR3 DNA sequence: TGTGCCAGCAGCCCAGGGGCCACTGAAGCTTTCTTT. This translates into CASSPGATEAFF.

The chain uses TRBV5-1 and TRBJ2-6; 8 positions match TRBD1. Germline V lookup: CDR1 SGHRS, CDR2 YFSETQ. The CDR3 runs to 17 residues. J was trimmed by 2 bases and V by 3 bases; bases with no gene match: 7. CDR3 loop: CASSSRGRGTGANVLTF. The CDR3 coding sequence is TGCGCCAGCAGCTCCAGGGGGCGCGGAACTGGGGCCAACGTCCTGACTTTC.

This clonotype was recorded a few times. This may arise from a read error, as a much more abundant clone is one base away. This chain links TRBV7-2 with TRBJ2-2, with D hard to call. Germline CDR1 is SGHTA and CDR2 is FQGNSA. Trimming left V 7 bases short and J 2 bases short, with 5 bases between. The CDR3 is 12 residues long. The CDR3 DNA reads as TGTGCCAGCACCTTCAACACCGGGGAGCTGTTTTTT. Its translation is CASTFNTGELFF. The complete variable domain, with remaining parts taken from reference TRBV7-2 and TRBJ2-2, reads GAGVSQSPSNKVTEKGKDVELRCDPISGHTALYWYRQSLGQGLEFLIYFQGNSAPDKSGLPSDRFSAERTGGSVSTLTIQRTQQEDSAVYLCASTFNTGELFFGEGSRLTVL.

This clonotype was recorded a few times. The chain carries TRBV18 and TRBJ2-1; 8 bases are a match to TRBD2. The CDR3 consists of 15 residues. Germline V gene lookup returns CDR1 KGHSH and CDR2 LQKENI. V shed 0 bases and J 3 bases; nucleotides not matched to a gene: 1. In DNA, the CDR3 is TGTGCCAGCTCACCACCGAGCGGGAGCTACAATGAGCAGTTCTTC. It is translated as CASSPPSGSYNEQFF.

This clonotype was counted between two and nine times. A single base separates this from a much larger clone, so it may be a read error. CDR3 sequence: CASSPATNTGELFF. The CDR3 region has the DNA TGTGCCAGCAGTCCTGCGACGAACACCGGGGAGCTGTTTTTT. The chain combines TRBV11-2 with TRBJ2-2; D is unresolved. V lost 6 bases and J lost 0, with 8 bases in between. The CDR3 is 14 amino acids. In germline, CDR1 is SGHAT, CDR2 FQNNGV. The entire variable domain, with the rest obtained from reference TRBV11-2 and TRBJ2-2, is as follows: EAGVAQSPRYKIIEKRQSVAFWCNPISGHATLYWYQQILGQGPKLLIQFQNNGVVDDSQLPKDRFSAERLKGVDSTLKIQPAKLEDSAVYLCASSPATNTGELFFGEGSRLTVL.

A few counts support this clonotype. J is TRBJ2-2 and V is TRBV10-3; D is uncertain. With 8 bases removed from V and 3 bases from J, the gap between germline ends came to 13 bases. Looked up from germline, CDR1 is ENHRY and CDR2 is SYGVKD. The CDR3 covers 14 residues. The CDR3 loop reads CAIWSADDTGELFF. In nucleotides, the CDR3 is TGTGCCATCTGGAGTGCCGACGACACCGGGGAGCTGTTTTTT.

This clonotype appeared a few times. The rearrangement joins TRBV5-6 to TRBJ2-1; TRBD2 matches at 10 bases. This CDR3 is built from 18 residues. V lost 2 bases, J lost 5 bases, and 13 bases stayed unmatched. The germline gives CDR1 SGHDT, CDR2 YYEEEE. The CDR3 region is CASSFLAGDGGVHNEQFF. The CDR3 region has the DNA TGTGCCAGCAGCTTTCTAGCGGGAGATGGGGGGGTTCACAATGAGCAGTTCTTC.

In this sample, this clonotype turned up many times. The V and J genes are TRBV28 and TRBJ1-5; no firm D call. The CDR3 runs to 14 residues. Trimming pared 7 bases from V and 4 bases from J, leaving 14 bases between. In germline, CDR1 is MDHEN, CDR2 SYDVKM. The CDR3 is CASTPIEPNQPQHF. In DNA, the CDR3 is TGTGCCAGCACCCCGATCGAGCCGAATCAGCCCCAGCATTTT. The whole variable domain, filled in from reference TRBV28 and TRBJ1-5, reads DVKVTQSSRYLVKRTGEKVFLECVQDMDHENMFWYRQDPGLGLRLIYFSYDVKMKEKGDIPEGYSVSREKKERFSLILESASTNQTSMYLCASTPIEPNQPQHFGDGTRLSIL.

This clonotype was counted ten times or more. V gene TRBV5-1 combines with J gene TRBJ2-3; 11 bases match TRBD2. Germline V CDR1 and CDR2: SGHRS, YFSETQ. The CDR3 has 17 residues. Trimming cost V 0 bases and J 2 bases; bases outside gene matches: 5. The CDR3: CASSLVPSGRNTDTQYF. In DNA, the CDR3 is TGCGCCAGCAGCTTGGTGCCTAGCGGGAGGAACACAGATACGCAGTATTTT.

This clonotype was detected ten times or more. The chain has TRBV27 and TRBJ1-5; a possible D gene is TRBD1 (6 bases). Trimming took 5 bases from V and 1 from J, leaving 12 bases between them. Germline-derived CDR1 and CDR2 are MNHEY and SMNVEV (reference sequence). The length of the CDR3 is 15 residues. The CDR3 here is CASSRTASSNQPQHF. The CDR3 DNA reads TGTGCCAGCAGTCGGACAGCTTCGAGCAATCAGCCCCAGCATTTT.

Ten or more counts support this clonotype. This chain connects TRBV12-3 or TRBV12-4 to TRBJ2-3, with D unclear. This CDR3 spans 15 amino acids. V lost 11 bases to trimming and J lost 0 bases, with 18 bases between them. The CDR3 sequence is CAASLGSTSTDTQYF. CDR3 DNA: TGTGCCGCTTCCCTGGGGTCGACTAGCACAGATACGCAGTATTTT.

This clonotype was found a few times. The V call is TRBV30, the J call TRBJ1-5; TRBD1 is a possible D gene (5 bases). The CDR3 length is 13 residues. V was shortened by 4 bases and J by 2 bases, with 9 bases between the two germline ends. CDR1 is GTSNPN, CDR2 SVGIG, per germline (reference sequence). The CDR3 sequence: CAWNQGGNQPQHF. CDR3 DNA sequence: TGTGCCTGGAATCAAGGGGGCAATCAGCCCCAGCATTTT.

This clonotype was observed a few times. The chain carries TRBV20-1 and TRBJ2-6, with 8 bases matching TRBD1. The CDR3 runs to 16 residues. The trim removed 7 bases at V and 3 bases at J, leaving 11 bases unmatched. CDR1 DFQATT and CDR2 SNEGSKA come from the germline V gene (reference sequence). CDR3 amino acids: CSVRGAGGLGANVLTF. CDR3 nucleotide sequence: TGCAGTGTCAGGGGGGCAGGGGGCCTTGGGGCCAACGTCCTGACTTTC.

V usage is TRBV7-2 and J usage is TRBJ2-3, with D maybe TRBD1 (5 bases). This CDR3 is built from 13 residues. From germline, CDR1 is SGHTA and CDR2 FQGNSA. V was pared by 3 bases and J by 6 bases, with 10 bases between. In DNA form, the CDR3 reads TGTGCCAGCAGCTTGGACACGAGGGATACGCAGTATTTT. Translated: CASSLDTRDTQYF.

The DNA of the CDR3 is TGTGCCAGCAGTTACTCGAAACAGATGAACACTGAAGCTTTCTTT. Protein product: CASSYSKQMNTEAFF. This rearrangement joins TRBV6-9 to TRBJ1-1; D gene unclear. The V gene's germline CDR1 is MNHGY and CDR2 SVAAGI. Trimming cost V 3 bases and J 0 bases, with 11 bases left between them. The CDR3 has 15 residues.

The chain recombines TRBV6-1 with TRBJ2-5, with D unclear. From germline, CDR1 is MNHNS and CDR2 SASEGT. The CDR3 extends over 12 amino acids. V was pared by 10 bases and J by 5 bases, with 14 bases between. The CDR3 loop is CAIKGQEETQYF. The CDR3 DNA reads as TGTGCCATCAAGGGCCAGGAGGAGACCCAGTACTTC.

In this sample, this clonotype turned up many times. The chain joins TRBV6-2 or TRBV6-3 to TRBJ2-1; the match to TRBD2 covers 10 bases. Germline assignment: CDR1 MNHEY and CDR2 SVGEGT. The junction had 5 bases not matched to a gene; V was cut back by 1 base and J by 2 bases. The CDR3 is 17 residues long. Here the CDR3 reads CASSYFLAGATYNEQFF. For the CDR3, the DNA is TGTGCCAGCAGTTACTTCCTAGCGGGAGCCACCTACAATGAGCAGTTCTTC.

This clonotype was counted a few times. The chain carries TRBV4-2 and TRBJ1-5; D gene uncertain. Germline-derived CDR1 and CDR2 are LGHNA and YNFKEQ. This CDR3 contains 16 residues. V lost 0 bases, J lost 2 bases, and 11 bases lay in between. The CDR3 spells CASSQDWQRGNQPQHF. The DNA of the CDR3 is TGTGCCAGCAGCCAAGATTGGCAGCGTGGCAATCAGCCCCAGCATTTT.

Comments on this clonotype: No conserved phenylalanine or tryptophan is present at the end of the CDR3, so a read error is the likely explanation. No DNA is shown, since the ends of the CDR3 on it are uncertain; the CDR3 is the one TCRdb lists. The V call is TRBV2, the J call TRBJ2-7. The CDR3 comprises 8 residues, both ends counted. From germline, CDR1 is SNHLY and CDR2 FYNNEI. This CDR3 is CASSDLPS.

The genes are TRBV28 and TRBJ2-6; D not certain. The CDR3 covers 15 residues. The V gene lost 4 bases and the J gene lost 2 bases, with 9 bases spanning the gap. Germline V gene sequence: CDR1 MDHEN, CDR2 SYDVKM. The CDR3 sequence: CASSSSVAGANVLTF. In DNA form, the CDR3 reads TGTGCCAGCAGTTCCTCAGTCGCTGGGGCCAACGTCCTGACTTTC.

The J gene is TRBJ2-3, the V gene TRBV7-9, with TRBD1 as a possible D gene (6 bases). The germline V gene has CDR1 SEHNR and CDR2 FQNEAQ (reference sequence). With 5 bases removed from V and 6 bases from J, the gap between germline ends came to 15 bases. CDR3 size: 14 residues. The CDR3 here is CASSGKDRWDTQYF. CDR3 coding DNA: TGTGCCAGCAGCGGCAAAGACAGGTGGGATACGCAGTATTTT.

At least ten counts were recorded for this clonotype. The rearrangement uses TRBV28 and TRBJ2-3, with unresolved D. Trimming took 8 bases from V and 3 from J, leaving 6 bases between them. CDR1 and CDR2 (germline): MDHEN, SYDVKM. The CDR3 totals 11 residues. DNA for the CDR3: TGTGCCAGCGCCGTAACAGATACGCAGTATTTT. Protein product: CASAVTDTQYF.